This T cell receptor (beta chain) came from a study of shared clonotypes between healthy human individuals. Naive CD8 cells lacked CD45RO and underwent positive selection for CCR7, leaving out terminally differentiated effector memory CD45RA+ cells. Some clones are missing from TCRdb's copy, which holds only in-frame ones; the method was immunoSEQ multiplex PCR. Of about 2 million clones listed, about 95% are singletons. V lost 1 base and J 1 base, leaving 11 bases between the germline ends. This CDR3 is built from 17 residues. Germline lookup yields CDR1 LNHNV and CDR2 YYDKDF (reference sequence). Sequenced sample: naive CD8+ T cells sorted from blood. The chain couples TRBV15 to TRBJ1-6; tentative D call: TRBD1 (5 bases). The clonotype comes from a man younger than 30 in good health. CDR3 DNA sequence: TGTGCCACCAGCAGAGGGGTCAGGGATTCCTATAATTCACCCCTCCACTTT. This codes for CATSRGVRDSYNSPLHF.